This record covers a single T cell receptor (beta chain). The sample originates from a study of shared clonotypes between healthy human individuals. It was 300 ng DNA, 25,000 to 35,000 T cell genomes, that went into each replicate PCR of unsorted PBMC. Ten immunoSEQ deep assay plates were used to sequence unsorted PBMC DNA. Produced via immunoSEQ multiplex PCR; TCRdb's table is partial and in-frame only. The sample has fewer than 650,000 clones; roughly four fifths are singletons. CDR1 and CDR2 from the germline V gene are LGHNA and YNFKEQ. The J segment lost 3 bases and the V segment lost 0 bases, leaving 15 bases of the junction unmatched. This CDR3 is 20 amino acids long.

This chain uses TRBV4-2 with TRBJ2-2; the match to TRBD2 covers 8 bases. Material: PBMCs. This clonotype originated in a woman between 40 and 50 years old in good health. Some clones in this sample may be carry-over from other donors' samples. CDR3 DNA: TGTGCCAGCAGCCAAGAGGGCCTCTTAACTAGCGGAGAATACACCGGGGAGCTGTTTTTT. Translated, it gives CASSQEGLLTSGEYTGELFF.